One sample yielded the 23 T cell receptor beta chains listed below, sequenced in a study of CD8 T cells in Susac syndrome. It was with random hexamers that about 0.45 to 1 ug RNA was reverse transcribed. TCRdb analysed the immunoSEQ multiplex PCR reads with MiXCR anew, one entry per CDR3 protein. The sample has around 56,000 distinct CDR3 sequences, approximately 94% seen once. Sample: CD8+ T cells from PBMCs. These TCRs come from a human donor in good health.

The CDR3 DNA reads TGTGCCAGCAAAATGACTAGCGGGGGGGAAATCGGGGAGCTGTTTTTT. Residues: CASKMTSGGEIGELFF. This rearrangement joins TRBV7-3 to TRBJ2-2; 14 bases are a match to TRBD2. V shed 7 bases and J 7 bases; nucleotides not matched to a gene: 8. In germline, CDR1 is SGHTA, CDR2 FQGTGA. The CDR3 consists of 16 residues. Full variable domain (outside the CDR3, taken from reference TRBV7-3 and TRBJ2-2): GAGVSQTPSNKVTEKGKYVELRCDPISGHTALYWYRQSLGQGPEFLIYFQGTGAADDSGLPNDRFFAVRPEGSVSTLKIQRTERGDSAVYLCASKMTSGGEIGELFFGEGSRLTVL.

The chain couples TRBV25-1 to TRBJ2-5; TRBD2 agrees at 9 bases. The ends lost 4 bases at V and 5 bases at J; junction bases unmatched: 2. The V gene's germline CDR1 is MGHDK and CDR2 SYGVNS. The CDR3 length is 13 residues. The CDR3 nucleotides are TGTGCCAGCAGTGTAGCGGGGGCGGAGACCCAGTACTTC. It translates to CASSVAGAETQYF.

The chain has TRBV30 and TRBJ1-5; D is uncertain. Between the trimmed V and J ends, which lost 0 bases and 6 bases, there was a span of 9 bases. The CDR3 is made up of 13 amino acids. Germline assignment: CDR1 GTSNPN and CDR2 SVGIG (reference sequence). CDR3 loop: CAWSVEPGQPQHF. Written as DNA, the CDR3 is TGTGCCTGGAGTGTTGAACCGGGTCAGCCCCAGCATTTT. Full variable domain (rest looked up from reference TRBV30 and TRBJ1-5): SQTIHQWPATLVQPVGSPLSLECTVEGTSNPNLYWYRQAAGRGLQLLFYSVGIGQISSEVPQNLSASRPQDRQFILSSKKLLLSDSGFYLCAWSVEPGQPQHFGDGTRLSIL.

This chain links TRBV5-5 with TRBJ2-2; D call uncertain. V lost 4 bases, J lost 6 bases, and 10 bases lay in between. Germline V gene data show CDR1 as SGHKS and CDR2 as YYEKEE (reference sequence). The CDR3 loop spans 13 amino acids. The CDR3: CASSPSSSGELFF. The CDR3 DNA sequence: TGTGCCAGCAGCCCGTCCAGCTCCGGGGAGCTGTTTTTT.

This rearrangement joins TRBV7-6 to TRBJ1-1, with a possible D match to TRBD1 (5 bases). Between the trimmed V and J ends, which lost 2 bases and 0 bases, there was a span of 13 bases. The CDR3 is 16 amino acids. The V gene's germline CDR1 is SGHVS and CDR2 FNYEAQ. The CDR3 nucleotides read TGTGCCAGCAGCTTAATATCCGTAGGGGTGAACACTGAAGCTTTCTTT. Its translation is CASSLISVGVNTEAFF.

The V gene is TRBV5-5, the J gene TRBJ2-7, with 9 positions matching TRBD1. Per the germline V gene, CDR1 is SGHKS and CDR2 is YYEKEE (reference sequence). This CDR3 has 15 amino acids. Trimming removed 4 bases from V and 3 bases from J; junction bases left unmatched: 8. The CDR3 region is CASSQGQGRNYEQYF. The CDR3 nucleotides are TGTGCCAGCAGCCAGGGACAGGGTAGGAACTACGAGCAGTACTTC.

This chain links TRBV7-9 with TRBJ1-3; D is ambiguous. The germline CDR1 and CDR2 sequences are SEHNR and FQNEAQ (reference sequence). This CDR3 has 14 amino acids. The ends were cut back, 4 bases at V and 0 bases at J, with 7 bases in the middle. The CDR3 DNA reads TGTGCCAGCAGCTCGCAGGTCTCTGGAAACACCATATATTTT. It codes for CASSSQVSGNTIYF.

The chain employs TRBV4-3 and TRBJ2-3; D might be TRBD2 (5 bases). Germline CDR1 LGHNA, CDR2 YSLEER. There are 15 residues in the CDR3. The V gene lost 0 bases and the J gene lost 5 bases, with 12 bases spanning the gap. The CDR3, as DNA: TGCGCCAGCAGCCAAGATCTGAGGGTTGGAGATACGCAGTATTTT. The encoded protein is CASSQDLRVGDTQYF.

The CDR3 nucleotides are TGTGCCAGCAGCCTAGGGACGTTGCTGGGTGGCTACACCTTC. Its protein product is CASSLGTLLGGYTF. This chain uses TRBV11-2 with TRBJ1-2, with D possibly being TRBD1 (5 bases). CDR3 length equals 14 residues. CDR1 and CDR2 from the germline V gene are SGHAT and FQNNGV. V was cut by 5 bases and J by 7 bases, with 17 bases left in between.

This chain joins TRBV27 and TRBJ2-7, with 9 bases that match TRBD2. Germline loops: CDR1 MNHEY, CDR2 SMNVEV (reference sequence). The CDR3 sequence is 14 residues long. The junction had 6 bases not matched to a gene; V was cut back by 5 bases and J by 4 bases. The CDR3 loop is CASSVSGGAYEQYF. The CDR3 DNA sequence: TGTGCCAGCAGTGTTAGCGGGGGAGCATACGAGCAGTACTTC.

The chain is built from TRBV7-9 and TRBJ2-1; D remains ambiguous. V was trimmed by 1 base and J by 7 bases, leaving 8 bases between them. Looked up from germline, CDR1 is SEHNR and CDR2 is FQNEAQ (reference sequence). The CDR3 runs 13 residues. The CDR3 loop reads CASSLEGMNEQFF. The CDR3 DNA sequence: TGTGCCAGCAGCTTAGAGGGAATGAATGAGCAGTTCTTC.

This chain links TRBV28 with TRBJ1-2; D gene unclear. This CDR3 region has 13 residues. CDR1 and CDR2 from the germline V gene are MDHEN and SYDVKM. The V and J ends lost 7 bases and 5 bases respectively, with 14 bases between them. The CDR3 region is CASKPPWNYGYTF. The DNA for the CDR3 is TGTGCCAGCAAACCGCCATGGAATTATGGCTACACCTTC.

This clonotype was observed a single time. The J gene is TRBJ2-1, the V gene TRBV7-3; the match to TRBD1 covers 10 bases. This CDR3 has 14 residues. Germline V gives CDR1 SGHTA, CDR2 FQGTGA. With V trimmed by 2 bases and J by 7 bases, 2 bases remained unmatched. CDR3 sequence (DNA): TGTGCCAGCAGCTTAGGGACAGGGGAAAATGAGCAGTTCTTC. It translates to CASSLGTGENEQFF. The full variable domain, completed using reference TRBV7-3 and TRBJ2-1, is GAGVSQTPSNKVTEKGKYVELRCDPISGHTALYWYRQSLGQGPEFLIYFQGTGAADDSGLPNDRFFAVRPEGSVSTLKIQRTERGDSAVYLCASSLGTGENEQFFGPGTRLTVL.

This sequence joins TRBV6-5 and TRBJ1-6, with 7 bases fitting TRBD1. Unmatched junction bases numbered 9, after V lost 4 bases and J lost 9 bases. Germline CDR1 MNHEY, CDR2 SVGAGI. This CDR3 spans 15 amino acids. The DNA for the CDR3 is TGTGCCAGCAGTTCCCTACAGGGGCGCCCTTCACCCCTCCACTTT. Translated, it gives CASSSLQGRPSPLHF.

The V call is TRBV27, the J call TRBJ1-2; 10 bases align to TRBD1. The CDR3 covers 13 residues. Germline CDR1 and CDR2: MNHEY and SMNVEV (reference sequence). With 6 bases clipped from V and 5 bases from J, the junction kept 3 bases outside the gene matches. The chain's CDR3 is CASSLGQGYGYTF. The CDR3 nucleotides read TGTGCCAGCAGCCTGGGACAGGGGTATGGCTACACCTTC.

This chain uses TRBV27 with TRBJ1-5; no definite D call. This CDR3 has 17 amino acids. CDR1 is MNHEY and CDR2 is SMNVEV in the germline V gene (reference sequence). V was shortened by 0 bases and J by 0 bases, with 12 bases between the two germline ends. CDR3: CASSLSTWAASNQPQHF. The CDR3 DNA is TGTGCCAGCAGTTTATCAACTTGGGCCGCTAGCAATCAGCCCCAGCATTTT.

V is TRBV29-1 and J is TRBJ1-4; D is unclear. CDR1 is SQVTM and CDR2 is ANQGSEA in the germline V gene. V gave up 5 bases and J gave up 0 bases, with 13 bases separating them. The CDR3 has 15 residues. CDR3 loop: CSVLSASTTNEKLFF. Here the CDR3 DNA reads TGCAGCGTTCTCTCAGCATCCACAACTAATGAAAAACTGTTTTTT.

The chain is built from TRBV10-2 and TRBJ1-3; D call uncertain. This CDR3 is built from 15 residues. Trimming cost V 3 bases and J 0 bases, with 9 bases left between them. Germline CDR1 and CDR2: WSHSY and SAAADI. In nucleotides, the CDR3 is TGCGCCAGCAGTGAAAGGTGGAGCTCTGGAAACACCATATATTTT. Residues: CASSERWSSGNTIYF.

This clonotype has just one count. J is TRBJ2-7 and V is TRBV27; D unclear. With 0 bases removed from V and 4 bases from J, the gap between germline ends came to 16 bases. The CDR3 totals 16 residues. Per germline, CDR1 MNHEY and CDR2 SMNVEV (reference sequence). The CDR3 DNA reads TGTGCCAGCAGTTTATCGATTGACTTCGTAGGGTACGAGCAGTACTTC. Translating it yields CASSLSIDFVGYEQYF.

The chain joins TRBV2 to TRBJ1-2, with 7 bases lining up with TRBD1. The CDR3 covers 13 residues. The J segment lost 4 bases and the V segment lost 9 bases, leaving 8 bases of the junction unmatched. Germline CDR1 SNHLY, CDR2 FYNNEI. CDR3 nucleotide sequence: TGTGCCAGACAGGGGTGGAAGAGCTATGGCTACACCTTC. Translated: CARQGWKSYGYTF.

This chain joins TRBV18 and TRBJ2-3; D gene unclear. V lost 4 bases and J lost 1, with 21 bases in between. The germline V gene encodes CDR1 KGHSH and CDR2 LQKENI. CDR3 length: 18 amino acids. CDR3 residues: CASSRRSFRAGGTDTQYF. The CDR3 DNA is TGTGCCAGCTCACGAAGGTCCTTTAGGGCCGGAGGCACAGATACGCAGTATTTT. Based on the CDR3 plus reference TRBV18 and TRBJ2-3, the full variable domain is NAGVMQNPRHLVRRRGQEARLRCSPMKGHSHVYWYRQLPEEGLKFMVYLQKENIIDESGMPKERFSAEFPKEGPSILRIQQVVRGDSAAYFCASSRRSFRAGGTDTQYFGPGTRLTVL.

CDR3 sequence (DNA): TGTGCCAGCAGCACGACAGGGGACGACACTGAAGCTTTCTTT. Translating it yields CASSTTGDDTEAFF. The rearrangement links TRBV14 to TRBJ1-1; 8 positions match TRBD1. CDR3 length: 14 residues. V gave up 5 bases and J gave up 3 bases; unmatched junction bases: 5. Germline V gene lookup returns CDR1 SGHDN and CDR2 FVKESK.

The CDR3 DNA is TGTGCCAGCACCGCTGGGTACTCTGGGGCCAACGTCCTGACTTTC. Translated, it gives CASTAGYSGANVLTF. The chain carries TRBV27 and TRBJ2-6, with D uncertain. Germline V gives CDR1 MNHEY, CDR2 SMNVEV (reference sequence). This CDR3 is 15 amino acids long. The V end lost 7 bases, the J end lost 0 bases, and 10 bases lay between the germline ends. Full variable domain (rest looked up from reference TRBV27 and TRBJ2-6): EAQVTQNPRYLITVTGKKLTVTCSQNMNHEYMSWYRQDPGLGLRQIYYSMNVEVTDKGDVPEGYKVSRKEKRNFPLILESPSPNQTSLYFCASTAGYSGANVLTFGAGSRLTVL.